Below, one TCR beta chain is given with its context. Its target is unknown. It was RNA transcripts that yielded the amplified TCR beta CDR3 regions. First-round RT-PCR targeting the TCR CDR3 was performed with the HTBI primer set. In TCRdb, the multiplex PCR reads were re-called with MiXCR into one record per CDR3 protein. The top ten clones hold approximately 32% of a sample with a few hundred thousand distinct CDR3 sequences, 15% of them seen once. These data come from a study of T cells in Graves' hyperthyroidism and ophthalmopathy. When ophthalmopathy did not progress within 18 months, Graves' hyperthyroidism was considered stable. Study observations and caveats: A model of 13 V-J features distinguished ophthalmopathy from stable hyperthyroidism. Most expanded thyroid clonotypes above 0.001 recurred in blood.

This TCR was recovered from a woman aged 25-40 years with Graves' hyperthyroidism. Sequencing was performed on blood.

This CDR3 reads CASSGHVGYEQYF. Here the CDR3 DNA reads TGTGCCAGCAGCGGCCATGTTGGTTACGAGCAGTACTTC. The chain joins TRBV9 to TRBJ2-7; D is ambiguous. Trimming pared 3 bases from V and 4 bases from J, leaving 11 bases between. Germline V lookup: CDR1 SGDLS, CDR2 YYNGEE. The CDR3 length is 13 residues.